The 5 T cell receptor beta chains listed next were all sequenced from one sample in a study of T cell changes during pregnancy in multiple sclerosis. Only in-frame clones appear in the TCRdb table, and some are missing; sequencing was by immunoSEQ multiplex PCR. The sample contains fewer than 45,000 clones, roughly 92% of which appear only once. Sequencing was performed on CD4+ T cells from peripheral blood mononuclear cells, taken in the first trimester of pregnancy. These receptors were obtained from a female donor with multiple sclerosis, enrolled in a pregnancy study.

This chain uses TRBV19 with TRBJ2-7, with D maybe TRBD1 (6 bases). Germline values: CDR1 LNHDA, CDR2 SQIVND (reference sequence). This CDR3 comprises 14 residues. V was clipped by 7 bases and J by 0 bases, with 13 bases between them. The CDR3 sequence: CASTATGSSYEQYF. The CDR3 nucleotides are TGTGCCAGTACCGCGACAGGAAGCTCCTACGAGCAGTACTTC.

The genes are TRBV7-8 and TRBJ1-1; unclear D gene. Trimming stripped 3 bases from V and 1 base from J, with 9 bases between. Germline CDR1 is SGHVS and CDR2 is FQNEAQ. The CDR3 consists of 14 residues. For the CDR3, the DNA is TGTGCCAGCAGCTTGAGGAGCCGGAACACTGAAGCTTTCTTT. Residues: CASSLRSRNTEAFF. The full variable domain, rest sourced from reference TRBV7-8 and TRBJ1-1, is GAGVSQSPRYKVAKRGQDVALRCDPISGHVSLFWYQQALGQGPEFLTYFQNEAQLDKSGLPSDRFFAERPEGSVSTLKIQRTQQEDSAVYLCASSLRSRNTEAFFGQGTRLTVV.

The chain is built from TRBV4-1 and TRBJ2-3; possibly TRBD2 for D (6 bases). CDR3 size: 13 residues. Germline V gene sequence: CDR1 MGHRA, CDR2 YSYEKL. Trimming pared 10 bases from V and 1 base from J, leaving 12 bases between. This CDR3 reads CATRGLGTDTQYF. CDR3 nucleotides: TGCGCCACTCGGGGACTGGGCACAGATACGCAGTATTTT.

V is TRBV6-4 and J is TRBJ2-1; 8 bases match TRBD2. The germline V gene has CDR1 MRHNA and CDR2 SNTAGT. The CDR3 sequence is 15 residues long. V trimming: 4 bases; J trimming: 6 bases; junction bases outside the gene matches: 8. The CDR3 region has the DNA TGTGCCAGCAGTGGGCGAGCGGGAGTTAGCAATGAGCAGTTCTTC. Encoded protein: CASSGRAGVSNEQFF.

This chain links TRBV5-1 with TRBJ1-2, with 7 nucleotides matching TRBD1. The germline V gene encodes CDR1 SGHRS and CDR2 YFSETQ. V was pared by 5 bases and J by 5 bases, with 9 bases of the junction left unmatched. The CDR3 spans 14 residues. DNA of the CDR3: TGCGCCAGCAGTCCCCGGGACAGCGTATATGGCTACACCTTC. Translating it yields CASSPRDSVYGYTF.